The sequence of this T cell receptor beta chain was determined in a study of blood T cell repertoires in COVID-19. Looking at the study overall: COVID-19 samples, acute and convalescent, were from the United States, Italy and Spain. Nucleic acid was either cDNA or gDNA, and it came from T cells, B-cell-depleted T cells, or PBMCs.

Cohorts were determined from participant-reported clinical history. The method was immunoSEQ multiplex PCR; TCRdb's version includes in-frame clones alone and lacks a portion of them. Of some 420,000 clones listed, 80% to 90% were seen once; the top ten hold around 1.1%. The germline V gene has CDR1 SGHVS and CDR2 FNYEAQ. Trimming pared 1 base from V and 8 bases from J, leaving 21 bases between. This CDR3 is 17 amino acids long. The receptor was derived from a man younger than 40 who had recovered from COVID-19. The chain couples TRBV7-6 to TRBJ2-1, with TRBD1 as a possible D gene (5 bases). The specimen sequenced was PBMCs or T cells enriched from blood (not recorded which). CDR3 amino acids: CASSLGRLPAGPHEQFF. CDR3 sequence (DNA): TGTGCCAGCAGCTTAGGACGGCTCCCCGCAGGGCCCCATGAGCAGTTCTTC. The entire variable domain, with the rest obtained from reference TRBV7-6 and TRBJ2-1, is as follows: GAGVSQSPRYKVTKRGQDVALRCDPISGHVSLYWYRQALGQGPEFLTYFNYEAQQDKSGLPNDRFSAERPEGSISTLTIQRTEQRDSAMYRCASSLGRLPAGPHEQFFGPGTRLTVL.